This T cell receptor (beta chain) is drawn from a study of blood T cell repertoires in COVID-19 (dated by TCRdb to the early 2020s). About the full investigation: Samples from collaborators originated in the United States, Italy and Spain and spanned both the acute and convalescent phases of COVID-19. A freely available public database, intended as a resource for researchers studying the immune response to SARS-CoV-2, is where the repertoires were released. The material from the prospective study consisted of cDNA or gDNA derived from T cells, B-cell-depleted T cells, or PBMCs. The sample metadata nearly always contained a de-identified subject ID, COVID-19 status, age in years and sex. HLA class I and class II types, where available, came from metadata supplied by the sample provider rather than from assay-based typing. The samples were drawn from two sources: the first 160 participants of the ongoing ImmuneRACE study, and 1,000 to 1,500 subjects contributed by 6 global collaborators. Deeply sampled blood TCRbeta repertoires from subjects exposed to, actively infected with, or recovered from COVID-19 were included in the dataset. General conclusions and limits of the study: The quantity of clinical and demographic metadata differed by source and by participant and was supplied without curation.

V and J are truncated by 5 bases and 1 base respectively, leaving an intervening sequence of 14 bases. The CDR3 contains 15 residues, cysteine and phenylalanine counted. Only the CDR3 portion is preserved as DNA: 45 bases, with reading frame beginning at the first base. As encoded in the germline V gene, CDR1 is MNHEY while CDR2 is SVGAGI. TCRbeta CDR3 regions were amplified from genomic DNA using the immunoSEQ Assay, a bias-controlled multiplex PCR. For the original study's pipeline: Nucleated cell counts per sample were estimated from amplification of reference gene primers within the assay. To quantify the absolute abundance of each unique TCRbeta CDR3 rearrangement, sequence reads were collapsed and filtered. For each sample, productive Simpson clonality was calculated as the square root of Simpson's diversity index across productive rearrangements. The table comes from immuneACCESS by way of TCRdb, which keeps in-frame sequences with V and J called. Part of the clones is missing from these tables; in studies checked, under half for an unresolved V gene and the rest for unknown reasons. The V and J calls and the clone size are those of that table, but D and trimming were determined from the DNA. For this sample there are some 74,000 clones; approximately 76% appear just once. Approximately 15% of the sample is held by the ten biggest clonotypes.

Details on this clone: Its antigen remains undetermined. The sample holds no much larger clone one base away, and base qualities are not on file.

The collaborating institutions used their own protocols to collect whole blood in K2EDTA tubes. For TCRbeta analysis, collaborators shipped samples as frozen whole blood, isolated PBMCs, or DNA extracted from either of those sample types. The sequence is built from TRBV6-5 and TRBJ1-1; TRBD1 is a weak D gene call, 5 bases matching. The origin of this receptor is a man aged 70-80 years with active or convalescent COVID-19. The sequencing input was peripheral blood. The CDR3 here reads CASSIQGSRNTEAFF. The bases are TGTGCCAGCAGTATCCAGGGTTCGCGGAACACTGAAGCTTTCTTT.